These 17 T cell receptor beta chains were all obtained from the same sample, sequenced in a study of blood T cell repertoires in COVID-19. Profiled with immunoSEQ multiplex PCR; TCRdb holds only in-frame clones, not every one. The sample comprises 70,000 to 95,000 clones, about 90% of which are singletons, and around 8.1% rests with the top ten. Input material: peripheral blood. All receptors come from a woman aged 70-85 years with acute or convalescent COVID-19.

The V gene is TRBV29-1, the J gene TRBJ2-1; the match to TRBD1 covers 8 bases. The junction had 6 bases not matched to a gene; V was cut back by 4 bases and J by 7 bases. This CDR3 region has 13 residues. Per the germline V gene, CDR1 is SQVTM and CDR2 is ANQGSEA. The CDR3 DNA follows: TGCAGCGTTGGGCAGGGGGCGAGGAATGAGCAGTTCTTC. Its translation: CSVGQGARNEQFF.

The chain is built from TRBV30 and TRBJ2-5, with 7 bases identical to TRBD1. The V segment lost 2 bases and the J segment 1 base; nucleotides outside the gene matches: 7. Looked up from germline, CDR1 is GTSNPN and CDR2 is SVGIG (reference sequence). This CDR3 region has 15 residues. The CDR3 nucleotides read TGTGCCTGGAGTTCTACAGGGGCTTTCCAAGAGACCCAGTACTTC. Amino acid sequence: CAWSSTGAFQETQYF.

The rearrangement uses TRBV4-2 and TRBJ1-1, with D unresolved. V was trimmed by 0 bases and J by 1 base, leaving 6 bases between them. Germline CDR1 LGHNA, CDR2 YNFKEQ. The CDR3 runs to 14 residues. The CDR3 sequence: CASSQEGRNTEAFF. Written as DNA, the CDR3 is TGTGCCAGCAGCCAAGAGGGCAGGAACACTGAAGCTTTCTTT.

The chain has TRBV5-4 and TRBJ1-3, with D unresolved. Trimming pared 1 base from V and 0 bases from J, leaving 5 bases between. The CDR3 loop spans 14 amino acids. Germline V lookup: CDR1 SGHNT, CDR2 YYREEE (reference sequence). This CDR3 reads CASSLRDSGNTIYF. CDR3 coding DNA: TGTGCCAGCAGCTTGCGGGACTCTGGAAACACCATATATTTT.

V and J are TRBV10-3 and TRBJ1-3; TRBD1 is a possible D gene (5 bases). Germline V gene sequence: CDR1 ENHRY, CDR2 SYGVKD. Between the trimmed V and J ends, which lost 6 bases and 6 bases, there was a span of 15 bases. The CDR3 has 14 amino acids. Written as DNA, the CDR3 is TGTGCCATCAGGGATCCAGGGAGGGAAAACACCATATATTTT. Translation gives CAIRDPGRENTIYF.

The CDR3 DNA reads as TGTGCCACCAGCAGGTCGGGACATTCGGAGACCCAGTACTTC. Protein: CATSRSGHSETQYF. The chain carries TRBV15 and TRBJ2-5; perhaps TRBD1 as D (6 bases). V lost 3 bases to trimming and J lost 5 bases, with 13 bases between them. CDR1 is LNHNV, CDR2 YYDKDF, per germline (reference sequence). CDR3 length: 14 amino acids. Full variable domain (outside the CDR3, taken from reference TRBV15 and TRBJ2-5): DAMVIQNPRYQVTQFGKPVTLSCSQTLNHNVMYWYQQKSSQAPKLLFHYYDKDFNNEADTPDNFQSRRPNTSFCFLDIRSPGLGDTAMYLCATSRSGHSETQYFGPGTRLLVL.

CDR3 coding DNA: TGCGCCAGCAGCTTCAGGGAGGGCACAGATACGCAGTATTTT. Its translation is CASSFREGTDTQYF. The rearrangement uses TRBV5-1 and TRBJ2-3; TRBD2 might be the D (6 bases). Germline loops: CDR1 SGHRS, CDR2 YFSETQ. The ends were cut back, 2 bases at V and 1 base at J, with 8 bases in the middle. This CDR3 comprises 14 residues.

In this sample, this clone turned up once. The J gene is TRBJ1-2, the V gene TRBV28; maybe TRBD1 (5 bases). V was trimmed by 7 bases and J by 8 bases, leaving 14 bases between them. Germline CDR1 is MDHEN and CDR2 is SYDVKM. The CDR3 covers 12 residues. The CDR3 DNA follows: TGTGCCAGCACCCTCCCAGGGTACGGCTACACCTTC. Translation gives CASTLPGYGYTF.

The chain links TRBV9 to TRBJ1-5; the match to TRBD1 covers 10 bases. V was clipped by 3 bases and J by 4 bases; unmatched bases: 4. This CDR3 comprises 15 residues. Germline V gene data show CDR1 as SGDLS and CDR2 as YYNGEE. CDR3: CASSAGTGVNQPQHF. The CDR3 DNA reads as TGTGCCAGCAGCGCGGGGACAGGGGTGAATCAGCCCCAGCATTTT.

This chain links TRBV12-3 or TRBV12-4 with TRBJ2-7; 10 bases fit TRBD1. The CDR3 extends over 13 amino acids. J gave up 5 bases and V 5 bases, and 3 bases lay outside the gene matches. In DNA form, the CDR3 reads TGTGCCAGCAGTCCGACAGGGGGCAACGAGCAGTACTTC. Its translation is CASSPTGGNEQYF.

This clone came up once. The rearrangement joins TRBV4-1 to TRBJ2-1; maybe TRBD2 (5 bases). Germline assignment: CDR1 MGHRA and CDR2 YSYEKL. The CDR3 spans 16 residues. The V gene lost 2 bases and the J gene lost 7 bases, with 18 bases spanning the gap. CDR3 DNA sequence: TGCGCCAGCAGCCAACTATATACATTCGGCGGGAATGAGCAGTTCTTC. It is translated as CASSQLYTFGGNEQFF.

This chain uses TRBV29-1 with TRBJ2-1; D is possibly TRBD2 (7 bases). This CDR3 is 12 amino acids long. In germline, CDR1 is SQVTM, CDR2 ANQGSEA. V dropped 7 bases and J dropped 8 bases, with 15 bases sitting between them. CDR3 residues: CSAWEGVHEQFF. CDR3 bases: TGCAGCGCGTGGGAGGGGGTGCATGAGCAGTTCTTC.

V and J are TRBV7-2 and TRBJ1-2; D is unclear. This CDR3 spans 14 amino acids. Germline CDR1 reads SGHTA; CDR2 reads FQGNSA. Trimming left V 5 bases short and J 0 bases short, with 10 bases between. DNA for the CDR3: TGTGCCAGCAGCCCGATACAAGCTAACTATGGCTACACCTTC. Translated: CASSPIQANYGYTF.

The V call is TRBV5-5, the J call TRBJ2-7; 13 bases match TRBD2. J lost 4 bases, V lost 4 bases, and 5 bases had no gene match. This CDR3 comprises 15 residues. Germline loops: CDR1 SGHKS, CDR2 YYEKEE (reference sequence). Here the CDR3 reads CASSTLAGGLYEQYF. The CDR3, as DNA: TGTGCCAGCAGCACACTAGCGGGAGGGCTATACGAGCAGTACTTC. The variable domain in full, with the rest retrieved from reference TRBV5-5 and TRBJ2-7, is DAGVTQSPTHLIKTRGQQVTLRCSPISGHKSVSWYQQVLGQGPQFIFQYYEKEERGRGNFPDRFSARQFPNYSSELNVNALLLGDSALYLCASSTLAGGLYEQYFGPGTRLTVT.

V gene TRBV12-3 or TRBV12-4 combines with J gene TRBJ1-1; unclear D gene. The CDR3 has 13 amino acids. V was cut by 2 bases and J by 5 bases, with 9 bases left in between. CDR3 coding DNA: TGTGCCAGCAGTTTATTGAGGGCGACTGAAGCTTTCTTT. Translated, it gives CASSLLRATEAFF.

The rearrangement joins TRBV14 to TRBJ2-7; the D is unclear. V lost 5 bases to trimming and J lost 4 bases, with 9 bases between them. Germline values: CDR1 SGHDN, CDR2 FVKESK. This CDR3 is built from 12 residues. CDR3 protein: CASSSRPYEQYF. CDR3 nucleotides: TGTGCCAGCAGCTCGCGGCCGTACGAGCAGTACTTC.

V and J are TRBV7-9 and TRBJ2-1, with 15 bases aligning to TRBD2. The CDR3 consists of 17 residues. Germline V gene data show CDR1 as SEHNR and CDR2 as FQNEAQ (reference sequence). The J segment lost 10 bases and the V segment lost 1 base, leaving 8 bases of the junction unmatched. In DNA form, the CDR3 reads TGTGCCAGCAGCTTAGGCCCCCGGACTAGCGGGAGGGGGGAGCAGTTCTTC. This encodes CASSLGPRTSGRGEQFF.